The clone carrying this T cell receptor beta chain was picked up a small number of times. The length of the CDR3 is 18 residues. Germline CDR1 SGHNT, CDR2 YYREEE (reference sequence). Trimming left V 4 bases short and J 8 bases short, with 27 bases between. This was the immunoSEQ v3 assay. This table comes from immunoSEQ multiplex PCR, and its TCRdb copy is limited to in-frame clones, with some not included. The repertoire consists of around 30,000 clones, with around two thirds occurring once and the leading ten covering 2.5% to 3%. The sample comes from a study of TIL therapy for anti-PD-1-resistant metastatic lung cancer. Study-wide context: Four tumors were EGFR-mutant and two were ALK-rearranged.

The time point denotes: pre-treatment sample, taken before nivolumab and TIL therapy. The input for sequencing was blood, taken at baseline. The receptor was isolated from a woman aged 30 to 85 with non-small cell lung cancer. V usage is TRBV5-4 and J usage is TRBJ1-4, with D hard to call. The CDR3 nucleotides read TGTGCCAGCAGCCACGACACTACATCAATTGGCCAGCGGGAAAAACTGTTTTTT. Amino acids: CASSHDTTSIGQREKLFF.